The clone carrying this T cell receptor (beta chain) was detected once. Its antigen is still unknown. Clones were sequenced by immunoSEQ multiplex PCR, and TCRdb holds only the in-frame ones, with some missing. The repertoire holds 100,000 to 150,000 clones, over 75% seen once, with 2% to 2.5% in the top ten. V lost 0 bases, J lost 1 base, and 9 bases lay in between. The CDR3 consists of 16 residues. Germline loops: CDR1 SGHTA, CDR2 FQGTGA. This specimen belongs to a study of cytomegalovirus exposure and HLA in healthy donors. Broader study findings: The majority of TCR sequences were rare, yet some public TCRs appeared in many donors. Cytomegalovirus status was reportedly diagnosed by the classifier with high sensitivity and specificity. Under in vitro conditions, a few CMV-associated chains were confirmed as specific for CMV antigens.

V usage is TRBV7-3 and J usage is TRBJ2-2, with D unresolved. This TCR was recovered from a woman under 40 in good health and CMV-seronegative. The sample comprised PBMCs. CDR3 region: CASSLTAPENTGELFF. The CDR3 coding sequence is TGTGCCAGCAGCTTAACGGCCCCCGAGAACACCGGGGAGCTGTTTTTT.